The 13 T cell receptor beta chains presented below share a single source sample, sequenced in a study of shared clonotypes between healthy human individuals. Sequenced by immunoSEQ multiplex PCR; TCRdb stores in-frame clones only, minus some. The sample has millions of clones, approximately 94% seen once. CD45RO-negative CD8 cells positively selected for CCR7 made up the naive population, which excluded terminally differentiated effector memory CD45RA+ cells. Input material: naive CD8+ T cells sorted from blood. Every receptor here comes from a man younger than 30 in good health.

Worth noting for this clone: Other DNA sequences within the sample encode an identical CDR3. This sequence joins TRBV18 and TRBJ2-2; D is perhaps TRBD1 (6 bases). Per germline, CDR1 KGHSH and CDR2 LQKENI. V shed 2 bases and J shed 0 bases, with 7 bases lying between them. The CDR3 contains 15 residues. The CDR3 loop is CASSPTGTNTGELFF. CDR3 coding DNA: TGTGCCAGCTCACCAACAGGGACGAACACCGGGGAGCTGTTTTTT. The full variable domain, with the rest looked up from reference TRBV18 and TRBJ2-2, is NAGVMQNPRHLVRRRGQEARLRCSPMKGHSHVYWYRQLPEEGLKFMVYLQKENIIDESGMPKERFSAEFPKEGPSILRIQQVVRGDSAAYFCASSPTGTNTGELFFGEGSRLTVL.

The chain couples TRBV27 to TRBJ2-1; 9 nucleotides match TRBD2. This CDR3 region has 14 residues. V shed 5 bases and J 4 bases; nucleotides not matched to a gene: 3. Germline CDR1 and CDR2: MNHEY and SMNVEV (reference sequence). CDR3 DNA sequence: TGTGCCAGCAGTGAGCGGGGGGTATACAATGAGCAGTTCTTC. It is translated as CASSERGVYNEQFF.

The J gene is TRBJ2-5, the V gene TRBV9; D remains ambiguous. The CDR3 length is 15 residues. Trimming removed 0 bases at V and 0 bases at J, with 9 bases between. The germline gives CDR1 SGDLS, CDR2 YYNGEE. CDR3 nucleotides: TGTGCCAGCAGCGTAGGAGAGGCGAACCAAGAGACCCAGTACTTC. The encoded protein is CASSVGEANQETQYF.

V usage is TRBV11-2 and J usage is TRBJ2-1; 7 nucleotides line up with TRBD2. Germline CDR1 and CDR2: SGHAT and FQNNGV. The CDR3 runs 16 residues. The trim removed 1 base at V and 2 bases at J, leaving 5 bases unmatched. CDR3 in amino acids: CASSLGGGLTYNEQFF. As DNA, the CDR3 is TGTGCCAGCAGCTTAGGGGGGGGTTTAACCTACAATGAGCAGTTCTTC.

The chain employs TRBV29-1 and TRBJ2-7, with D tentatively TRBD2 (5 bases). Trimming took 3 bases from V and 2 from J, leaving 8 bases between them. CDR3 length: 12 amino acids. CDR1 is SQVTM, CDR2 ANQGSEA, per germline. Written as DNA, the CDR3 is TGCAGCGTTGAGATGGAGGCCTACGAGCAGTACTTC. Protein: CSVEMEAYEQYF.

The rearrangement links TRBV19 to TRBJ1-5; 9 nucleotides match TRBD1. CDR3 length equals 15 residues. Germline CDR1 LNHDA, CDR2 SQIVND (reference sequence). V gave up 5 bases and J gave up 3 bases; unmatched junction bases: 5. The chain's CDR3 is CASSLRDRVNQPQHF. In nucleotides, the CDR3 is TGTGCCAGTAGTCTCCGGGACAGGGTCAATCAGCCCCAGCATTTT. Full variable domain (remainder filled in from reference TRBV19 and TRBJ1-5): DGGITQSPKYLFRKEGQNVTLSCEQNLNHDAMYWYRQDPGQGLRLIYYSQIVNDFQKGDIAEGYSVSREKKESFPLTVTSAQKNPTAFYLCASSLRDRVNQPQHFGDGTRLSIL.

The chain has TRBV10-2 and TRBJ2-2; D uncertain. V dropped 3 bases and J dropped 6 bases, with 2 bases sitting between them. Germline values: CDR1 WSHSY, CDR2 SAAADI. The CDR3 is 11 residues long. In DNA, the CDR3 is TGCGCCAGCAGTGACTCCGGGGAGCTGTTTTTT. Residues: CASSDSGELFF.

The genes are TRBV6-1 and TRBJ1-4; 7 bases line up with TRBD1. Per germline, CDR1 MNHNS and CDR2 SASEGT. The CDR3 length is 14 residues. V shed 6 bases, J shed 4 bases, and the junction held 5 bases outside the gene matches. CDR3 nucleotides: TGTGCCAGCAGCCACGGGACAGTTAATGAAAAACTGTTTTTT. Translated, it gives CASSHGTVNEKLFF.

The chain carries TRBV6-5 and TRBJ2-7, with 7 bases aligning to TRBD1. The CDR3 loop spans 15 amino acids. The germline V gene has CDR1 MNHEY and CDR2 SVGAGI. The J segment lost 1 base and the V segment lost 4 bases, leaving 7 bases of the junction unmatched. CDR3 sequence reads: CASSFQTGVSYEQYF. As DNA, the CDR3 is TGTGCCAGCAGTTTTCAAACAGGGGTTTCCTACGAGCAGTACTTC.

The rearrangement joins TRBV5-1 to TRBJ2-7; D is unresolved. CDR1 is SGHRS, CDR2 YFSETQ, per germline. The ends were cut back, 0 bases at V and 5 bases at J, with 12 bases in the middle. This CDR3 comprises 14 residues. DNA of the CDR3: TGCGCCAGCAGCTTGGCCTCTCGGGCCGACGAGCAGTACTTC. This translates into CASSLASRADEQYF.

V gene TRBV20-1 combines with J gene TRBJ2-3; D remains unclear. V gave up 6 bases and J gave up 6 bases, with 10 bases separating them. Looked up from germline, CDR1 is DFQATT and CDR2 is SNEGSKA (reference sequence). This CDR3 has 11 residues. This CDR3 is CSAATSDTQYF. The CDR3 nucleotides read TGCAGTGCGGCCACATCCGATACGCAGTATTTT.

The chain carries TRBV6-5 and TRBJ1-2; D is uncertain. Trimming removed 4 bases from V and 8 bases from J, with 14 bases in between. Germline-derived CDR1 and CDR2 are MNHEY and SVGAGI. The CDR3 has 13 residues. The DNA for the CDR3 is TGTGCCAGCAGTTTACCTGGTTCACGCGGCTACACCTTC. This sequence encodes CASSLPGSRGYTF.

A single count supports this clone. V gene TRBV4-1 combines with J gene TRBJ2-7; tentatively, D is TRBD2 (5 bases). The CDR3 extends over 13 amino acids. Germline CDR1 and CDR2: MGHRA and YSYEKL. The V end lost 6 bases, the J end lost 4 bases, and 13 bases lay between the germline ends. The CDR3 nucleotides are TGCGCCAGCAGTTTCGGACTGAGATACGAGCAGTACTTC. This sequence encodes CASSFGLRYEQYF.